The 31 T cell receptor beta chains below were found in one sample sequenced in a study of PD-1 blockade in classical Hodgkin lymphoma. Time point meaning: cycle 4 day 1 (C4D1), after 6 weeks of nivolumab. There was relapse after autologous stem cell transplantation in every patient, and there was variation in brentuximab vedotin exposure. Profiling relied on immunoSEQ multiplex PCR, and the TCRdb table lists in-frame clones only, not all of them. The table includes approximately 39,000 clones, about three quarters detected once. The specimen comprised peripheral blood mononuclear cells (PBMCs), sampled before the fourth cycle of nivolumab. The receptors shown here come from a human donor with classical Hodgkin lymphoma.

This sequence joins TRBV28 and TRBJ2-7, with D possibly matching TRBD2 (6 bases). CDR3 size: 14 residues. Germline values: CDR1 MDHEN, CDR2 SYDVKM. V was clipped by 4 bases and J by 2 bases, with 12 bases between them. CDR3 loop: CASSYGRQTYEQYF. The DNA for the CDR3 is TGTGCCAGCAGTTACGGGAGACAGACCTACGAGCAGTACTTC.

The rearrangement joins TRBV4-3 to TRBJ2-3, with D uncertain. In germline, CDR1 is LGHNA, CDR2 YSLEER. The CDR3 extends over 14 amino acids. V lost 0 bases, J lost 4 bases, and 8 bases lay in between. The CDR3 nucleotides are TGCGCCAGCAGCCAAGATCTGGCCTCAGATACGCAGTATTTT. It yields the protein CASSQDLASDTQYF.

The chain combines TRBV28 with TRBJ2-1; D gene uncertain. In germline, CDR1 is MDHEN, CDR2 SYDVKM. The CDR3 totals 15 residues. Trimming left V 5 bases short and J 0 bases short, with 11 bases between. The CDR3 DNA is TGTGCCAGCAGTACTAAATTCTTCTCCTACAATGAGCAGTTCTTC. Its protein is CASSTKFFSYNEQFF.

Comments on this clone: The sample contains more than one DNA sequence encoding this CDR3. J is TRBJ2-7 and V is TRBV6-5, with TRBD1 matching over 8 bases. The CDR3 sequence is 14 residues long. The V and J ends lost 2 bases and 2 bases, in that order; junction bases with no gene match: 2. Per germline, CDR1 MNHEY and CDR2 SVGAGI. The CDR3 bases are TGTGCCAGCAGTTACGGGACAGGCACCTACGAGCAGTACTTC. This translates into CASSYGTGTYEQYF.

The chain uses TRBV7-8 and TRBJ2-1, with D tentatively TRBD1 (6 bases). CDR1 is SGHVS, CDR2 FQNEAQ, per germline. V lost 5 bases and J 0 bases, leaving 17 bases between the germline ends. The CDR3 runs to 17 residues. In DNA form, the CDR3 reads TGTGCCAGCAGCAGATACAGGGCTGGGGGCTCCTACAATGAGCAGTTCTTC. Its protein product is CASSRYRAGGSYNEQFF.

This clone came up once. The chain joins TRBV6-6 to TRBJ1-1; 7 bases align to TRBD1. Germline assignment: CDR1 MNHNY and CDR2 SVGAGI (reference sequence). V gave up 5 bases and J gave up 6 bases; unmatched junction bases: 12. This CDR3 comprises 15 residues. CDR3: CASSRPRGGGPEAFF. The CDR3 DNA reads as TGTGCCAGCAGTCGACCCCGGGGAGGGGGCCCTGAAGCTTTCTTT.

The chain uses TRBV5-4 and TRBJ1-1; possibly TRBD1 for D (5 bases). There are 15 residues in the CDR3. With 4 bases removed from V and 1 base from J, the gap between germline ends came to 14 bases. Germline CDR1 and CDR2: SGHNT and YYREEE (reference sequence). CDR3 DNA: TGTGCCAGCAGCGACCGGGACCGGCGGAACACTGAAGCTTTCTTT. Its protein product is CASSDRDRRNTEAFF.

This clone was seen a handful of times. The rearrangement uses TRBV7-2 and TRBJ2-5; TRBD1 aligns across 8 bases. Germline values: CDR1 SGHTA, CDR2 FQGNSA. CDR3 length: 13 residues. V lost 1 base and J lost 7; bases outside the gene matches: 2. The CDR3 loop reads CASSLGQGATQYF. CDR3 in DNA: TGTGCCAGCAGCTTAGGCCAGGGGGCGACCCAGTACTTC. Based on the CDR3 plus reference TRBV7-2 and TRBJ2-5, the full variable domain is GAGVSQSPSNKVTEKGKDVELRCDPISGHTALYWYRQSLGQGLEFLIYFQGNSAPDKSGLPSDRFSAERTGGSVSTLTIQRTQQEDSAVYLCASSLGQGATQYFGPGTRLLVL.

This chain joins TRBV4-2 and TRBJ1-6; 7 nucleotides align to TRBD1. The V segment lost 1 base and the J segment 9 bases; nucleotides outside the gene matches: 6. Germline lookup yields CDR1 LGHNA and CDR2 YNFKEQ. This CDR3 contains 15 residues. CDR3 amino acids: CASSQVGTVLSPLHF. The DNA for the CDR3 is TGTGCCAGCAGCCAAGTCGGGACAGTTCTTTCACCCCTCCACTTT.

This chain links TRBV14 with TRBJ2-5, with no clear D. The CDR3 is made up of 11 amino acids. V dropped 1 base and J dropped 9 bases, with 6 bases sitting between them. Germline loops: CDR1 SGHDN, CDR2 FVKESK. The CDR3 DNA sequence: TGTGCCAGCAGCCAAGGACTGGCCCAGTACTTC. This gives the protein CASSQGLAQYF.

This clone turned up a few times. The chain employs TRBV7-9 and TRBJ2-7; no reliable D call. The CDR3 is 16 amino acids. The V end lost 2 bases, the J end lost 4 bases, and 18 bases lay between the germline ends. The germline V gene encodes CDR1 SEHNR and CDR2 FQNEAQ (reference sequence). CDR3 DNA: TGTGCCAGCAGCTTATTGGGAAGGGCGAGACATTACGAGCAGTACTTC. It translates to CASSLLGRARHYEQYF.

The rearrangement joins TRBV7-9 to TRBJ2-1, with TRBD2 matching 10 bases. CDR1 is SEHNR, CDR2 FQNEAQ, per germline (reference sequence). Trimming took 5 bases from V and 3 from J; bases not matched to a gene: 7. This CDR3 has 16 amino acids. CDR3 residues: CASSTVLAGGYNEQFF. DNA for the CDR3: TGTGCCAGCAGCACAGTTTTAGCGGGGGGCTACAATGAGCAGTTCTTC.

The rearrangement joins TRBV6-1 to TRBJ2-2, with D perhaps matching TRBD2 (5 bases). The CDR3 length is 13 residues. The germline V gene encodes CDR1 MNHNS and CDR2 SASEGT. Trimming removed 11 bases from V and 2 bases from J, with 12 bases in between. The CDR3 sequence: CAAREGNTGELFF. Here the CDR3 DNA reads TGTGCCGCTCGAGAGGGTAACACCGGGGAGCTGTTTTTT.

This rearrangement joins TRBV6-5 to TRBJ2-1; 10 positions agree with TRBD1. The CDR3 runs to 14 residues. CDR1 is MNHEY and CDR2 is SVGAGI in the germline V gene. J gave up 9 bases and V 6 bases, and 8 bases lay outside the gene matches. CDR3 nucleotide sequence: TGTGCCAGCAGCCGGGACAGGGGAGTTGGTGAGCAGTTCTTC. It is translated as CASSRDRGVGEQFF.

The chain combines TRBV28 with TRBJ1-2, with 9 positions matching TRBD1. Germline values: CDR1 MDHEN, CDR2 SYDVKM. There are 15 residues in the CDR3. V shed 6 bases, J shed 7 bases, and the junction held 12 bases outside the gene matches. CDR3 protein: CASRAPGTGPAGYTF. The DNA of the CDR3 is TGTGCCAGCAGGGCCCCCGGGACAGGGCCAGCTGGCTACACCTTC.

The DNA for the CDR3 is TGTGCCAGCAGTGAAAACCCGGGGCTTGGGGGGGCGTACAATGAGCAGTTCTTC. Its protein product is CASSENPGLGGAYNEQFF. The V and J genes are TRBV25-1 and TRBJ2-1; weak D call: TRBD2 (7 bases). The germline V gene encodes CDR1 MGHDK and CDR2 SYGVNS. This CDR3 is 18 amino acids long. Trimming left V 2 bases short and J 4 bases short, with 21 bases between.

The CDR3 sequence is CASSIGGATNEKLFF. The DNA of the CDR3 is TGCGCCAGCAGCATAGGAGGGGCAACTAATGAAAAACTGTTTTTT. The V gene is TRBV5-1, the J gene TRBJ1-4; D perhaps matches TRBD1 (5 bases). CDR3 size: 15 residues. Between the trimmed V and J ends, which lost 4 bases and 0 bases, there was a span of 10 bases. Germline V gene data show CDR1 as SGHRS and CDR2 as YFSETQ.

The V and J genes are TRBV29-1 and TRBJ2-6, with D hard to call. The CDR3 contains 12 residues. V was cut by 7 bases and J by 2 bases, with 6 bases left in between. Germline V gene data show CDR1 as SQVTM and CDR2 as ANQGSEA. DNA for the CDR3: TGCAGCGCCGAAGCTGGGGCCAACGTCCTGACTTTC. Translated, it gives CSAEAGANVLTF.

This chain connects TRBV6-4 to TRBJ2-1; 13 nucleotides match TRBD2. The V gene's germline CDR1 is MRHNA and CDR2 SNTAGT. The CDR3 is 17 residues long. Germline trimming cut 3 bases from V and 5 bases from J; bases unmatched to any gene: 7. This CDR3 reads CASSEGTSGAPNNEQFF. The CDR3 coding sequence is TGTGCCAGCAGTGAGGGGACTAGCGGGGCCCCGAACAATGAGCAGTTCTTC.

The chain couples TRBV6-5 to TRBJ2-1, with a tentative D call TRBD1 (5 bases). V shed 2 bases and J shed 8 bases, with 13 bases lying between them. The CDR3 has 14 residues. The V gene's germline CDR1 is MNHEY and CDR2 SVGAGI. CDR3 in DNA: TGTGCCAGCAGTTACGGGCAGGGTTGGGATGAGCAGTTCTTC. Protein sequence: CASSYGQGWDEQFF.

The chain has TRBV9 and TRBJ2-3; the match to TRBD1 covers 8 bases. Looked up from germline, CDR1 is SGDLS and CDR2 is YYNGEE. The J segment lost 2 bases and the V segment lost 3 bases, leaving 5 bases of the junction unmatched. The CDR3 runs 15 residues. The CDR3 here is CASSDRDRYTDTQYF. The CDR3 region has the DNA TGTGCCAGCAGCGACCGGGACAGGTACACAGATACGCAGTATTTT.

This sequence joins TRBV9 and TRBJ2-5; 8 bases match TRBD2. Per the germline V gene, CDR1 is SGDLS and CDR2 is YYNGEE. There are 16 residues in the CDR3. J gave up 6 bases and V 4 bases, and 14 bases lay outside the gene matches. The CDR3 spells CASSPTSGGAQKTQYF. The CDR3 bases are TGTGCCAGCAGCCCCACCTCGGGGGGGGCTCAAAAGACCCAGTACTTC.

In its sample, this clone was seen a few times. CDR3: CASSKTDRGHSPLHF. In DNA, the CDR3 is TGTGCCAGCAGCAAGACGGACAGGGGGCATTCACCCCTCCACTTT. This chain links TRBV7-9 with TRBJ1-6; TRBD1 agrees at 11 bases. This CDR3 has 15 amino acids. The germline V gene has CDR1 SEHNR and CDR2 FQNEAQ (reference sequence). The J segment lost 8 bases and the V segment lost 5 bases, leaving 5 bases of the junction unmatched.

The gene calls are TRBV18 and TRBJ2-7; D perhaps matches TRBD1 (6 bases). Per the germline V gene, CDR1 is KGHSH and CDR2 is LQKENI. With 2 bases removed from V and 0 bases from J, the gap between germline ends came to 11 bases. The length of the CDR3 is 15 residues. The CDR3 reads CASSPNRESSYEQYF. The CDR3 bases are TGTGCCAGCTCACCAAACAGGGAGAGCTCCTACGAGCAGTACTTC.

The chain employs TRBV6-5 and TRBJ1-5, with D possibly being TRBD1 (5 bases). The ends were cut back, 5 bases at V and 0 bases at J, with 11 bases in the middle. This CDR3 has 15 residues. Germline-derived CDR1 and CDR2 are MNHEY and SVGAGI. CDR3 in DNA: TGTGCCAGCAGTAGGGACGGAGATAGCAATCAGCCCCAGCATTTT. The encoded protein is CASSRDGDSNQPQHF.

J is TRBJ2-2 and V is TRBV11-3; the D is unclear. The germline V and J ends were trimmed by 5 bases and 3 bases, with 4 bases remaining between them. CDR3 length: 12 residues. Germline assignment: CDR1 SGHNT and CDR2 YENEEA. Written as DNA, the CDR3 is TGTGCCAGCAGCATCCACACCGGGGAGCTGTTTTTT. Encoded protein: CASSIHTGELFF.

This chain links TRBV6-5 with TRBJ1-2; D call uncertain. The CDR3 has 14 amino acids. V was shortened by 2 bases and J by 7 bases, with 14 bases between the two germline ends. Germline lookup yields CDR1 MNHEY and CDR2 SVGAGI. The CDR3 nucleotides read TGTGCCAGCAGTTACCGTTATGGAGGTGGTGGCTACACCTTC. Translation gives CASSYRYGGGGYTF.

The rearrangement links TRBV7-2 to TRBJ2-5; D remains unclear. V dropped 4 bases and J dropped 1 base, with 10 bases sitting between them. The CDR3 is 14 residues long. From germline, CDR1 is SGHTA and CDR2 FQGNSA. The CDR3 spells CASSSIGPQETQYF. DNA for the CDR3: TGTGCCAGCAGCTCGATCGGGCCCCAAGAGACCCAGTACTTC.

The chain employs TRBV7-6 and TRBJ2-7; 11 bases match TRBD2. This CDR3 is built from 15 residues. From germline, CDR1 is SGHVS and CDR2 FNYEAQ. The J segment lost 5 bases and the V segment lost 1 base, leaving 4 bases of the junction unmatched. CDR3 coding DNA: TGTGCCAGCAGCTTAGGGCCACTAGCGGGGGACGAGCAGTACTTC. Translated: CASSLGPLAGDEQYF. Combining the CDR3 with reference TRBV7-6 and TRBJ2-7 gives the whole variable domain GAGVSQSPRYKVTKRGQDVALRCDPISGHVSLYWYRQALGQGPEFLTYFNYEAQQDKSGLPNDRFSAERPEGSISTLTIQRTEQRDSAMYRCASSLGPLAGDEQYFGPGTRLTVT.

The chain recombines TRBV6-1 with TRBJ1-5; D perhaps matches TRBD1 (5 bases). Germline V gene lookup returns CDR1 MNHNS and CDR2 SASEGT. V was shortened by 6 bases and J by 8 bases, with 14 bases between the two germline ends. The CDR3 is 13 residues long. CDR3 sequence reads: CASRGRDVEPQHF. For the CDR3, the DNA is TGTGCCAGCAGGGGTAGGGACGTGGAGCCCCAGCATTTT.

This clone appeared a few times. The V gene is TRBV4-1, the J gene TRBJ1-2, with 7 bases that match TRBD1. This CDR3 has 14 amino acids. Trimming removed 2 bases from V and 3 bases from J; junction bases left unmatched: 3. The germline V gene encodes CDR1 MGHRA and CDR2 YSYEKL. CDR3 in amino acids: CASSQSTGYYGYTF. The CDR3 DNA reads as TGCGCCAGCAGCCAATCGACAGGGTACTATGGCTACACCTTC.